The 30 T cell receptor beta chains reported below all come from one sample, sequenced in a study of post-analysis software for immune sequencing data. Study results and limitations: Controls had lower frequencies than patients of about 5 TRBV segments, which included TRBV5-6, TRBV5-1 and TRBV20-1.

Their cognate antigens are unknown. Built from TCR beta cDNA, the libraries had unique molecular identifiers in them. TCRdb analysed the PCR reads with MiXCR anew, one entry per CDR3 protein. The table shows approximately 350,000 distinct CDR3 sequences, with 30% to 45% occurring only once. Specimen: blood. The receptors were gathered from a girl aged 10 to 17 with multiple sclerosis.

This clonotype occurred once. CDR3 in amino acids: CATSVGAGTGIYNEQFF. The DNA of the CDR3 is TGTGCCACCAGTGTCGGAGCCGGGACAGGGATCTACAATGAGCAGTTCTTC. The chain uses TRBV24-1 and TRBJ2-1; 9 positions agree with TRBD1. Trimming cost V 5 bases and J 3 bases; bases outside gene matches: 10. Per germline, CDR1 KGHDR and CDR2 SFDVKD. There are 17 residues in the CDR3.

V usage is TRBV5-6 and J usage is TRBJ2-4; tentative D call: TRBD1 (6 bases). The CDR3 length is 15 residues. Germline CDR1 is SGHDT and CDR2 is YYEEEE. The V and J ends lost 4 bases and 6 bases respectively, with 17 bases between them. The CDR3 region has the DNA TGTGCCAGCAGCGCGAACAGGGTATGGGGAAACATTCAGTACTTC. As protein: CASSANRVWGNIQYF.

The chain uses TRBV7-6 and TRBJ1-4, with a tentative D call TRBD1 (5 bases). This CDR3 contains 14 residues. V lost 6 bases and J lost 2, with 10 bases in between. In germline, CDR1 is SGHVS, CDR2 FNYEAQ. The CDR3 loop is CASSPRATNEKLFF. The DNA of the CDR3 is TGTGCCAGCAGTCCCAGGGCGACTAATGAAAAACTGTTTTTT.

As concerns this clonotype: One base away lies a much larger clone, so this may be a sequencing read error. The gene calls are TRBV29-1 and TRBJ2-1, with unresolved D. Germline lookup yields CDR1 SQVTM and CDR2 ANQGSEA. The CDR3 spans 13 residues. The V gene lost 3 bases and the J gene lost 8 bases, with 14 bases spanning the gap. CDR3 sequence: CSVDIARPYEQFF. Written as DNA, the CDR3 is TGCAGCGTTGATATCGCCAGGCCGTATGAGCAGTTCTTC.

For the CDR3, the DNA is TGTGCCAGCAGCTCATGGACAGGGTTAAATGGCTACACCTTC. Protein sequence: CASSSWTGLNGYTF. This rearrangement joins TRBV13 to TRBJ1-2, with 8 bases aligning to TRBD1. The germline V gene encodes CDR1 PRHDT and CDR2 FYEKMQ (reference sequence). This CDR3 comprises 14 residues. J was trimmed by 6 bases and V by 4 bases; bases with no gene match: 7.

V and J are TRBV29-1 and TRBJ2-5; no firm D call. Germline CDR1 is SQVTM and CDR2 is ANQGSEA. The CDR3 has 13 amino acids. The germline V and J ends were trimmed by 4 bases and 5 bases, with 14 bases remaining between them. The CDR3 spells CSVVGRLQETQYF. The CDR3 DNA follows: TGCAGCGTTGTGGGCAGGCTCCAGGAGACCCAGTACTTC. The whole variable domain, remainder taken from reference TRBV29-1 and TRBJ2-5, is SAVISQKPSRDICQRGTSLTIQCQVDSQVTMMFWYRQQPGQSLTLIATANQGSEATYESGFVIDKFPISRPNLTFSTLTVSNMSPEDSSIYLCSVVGRLQETQYFGPGTRLLVL.

This clonotype was observed a handful of times. The rearrangement joins TRBV7-2 to TRBJ2-1; D gene uncertain. V was trimmed by 5 bases and J by 12 bases, leaving 14 bases between them. CDR1 and CDR2 from the germline V gene are SGHTA and FQGNSA. This CDR3 comprises 12 residues. The chain's CDR3 is CASSTQIFGQFF. For the CDR3, the DNA is TGTGCCAGCAGCACGCAGATCTTCGGGCAGTTCTTC.

Note on this clonotype: An end of the junction differs from the germline gene, which may be a read error. The chain recombines TRBV27 with TRBJ2-7; D possibly matches TRBD1 or TRBD2 (5 bases each). The germline V gene encodes CDR1 MNHEY and CDR2 SMNVEV (reference sequence). The CDR3 sequence is 13 residues long. The CDR3 protein is CVSSVTGPYEQYF. The DNA of the CDR3 is TGTGTCAGCAGTGTCACGGGGCCCTACGAGCAGTACTTC.

The chain links TRBV2 to TRBJ2-2; D uncertain. The CDR3 covers 16 residues. Trimming pared 0 bases from V and 0 bases from J, leaving 8 bases between. CDR1 and CDR2 from the germline V gene are SNHLY and FYNNEI. This chain's CDR3 is CASSEASTANTGELFF. CDR3 in DNA: TGTGCCAGCAGTGAAGCGAGTACCGCGAACACCGGGGAGCTGTTTTTT.

This clonotype has ten or more counts. The genes are TRBV7-9 and TRBJ2-7, with no clear D. The CDR3 runs to 17 residues. V lost 7 bases to trimming and J lost 0 bases, with 22 bases between them. Germline CDR1 and CDR2: SEHNR and FQNEAQ (reference sequence). The CDR3 nucleotides are TGTGCCAGCACCCACGTGGGTGGGCTCTCCACCTCCTACGAGCAGTACTTC. Protein sequence: CASTHVGGLSTSYEQYF.

The rearrangement uses TRBV7-2 and TRBJ2-1; the match to TRBD2 covers 12 bases. The length of the CDR3 is 16 residues. Germline assignment: CDR1 SGHTA and CDR2 FQGNSA. The V and J ends lost 5 bases and 6 bases, in that order; junction bases with no gene match: 8. Written as DNA, the CDR3 is TGTGCCAGCAGCCCGTTTCTAGCGGGGGGGCGCAATGAGCAGTTCTTC. Amino acids: CASSPFLAGGRNEQFF. Drawing the rest from reference TRBV7-2 and TRBJ2-1, the complete variable domain is GAGVSQSPSNKVTEKGKDVELRCDPISGHTALYWYRQSLGQGLEFLIYFQGNSAPDKSGLPSDRFSAERTGGSVSTLTIQRTQQEDSAVYLCASSPFLAGGRNEQFFGPGTRLTVL.

The J gene is TRBJ2-3, the V gene TRBV24-1, with D uncertain. This CDR3 has 13 amino acids. The V end was cut by 4 bases, the J end by 6 bases, with 10 bases between. Per the germline V gene, CDR1 is KGHDR and CDR2 is SFDVKD. CDR3 residues: CATSDPQRDTQYF. CDR3 nucleotides: TGTGCCACCAGTGACCCCCAAAGGGATACGCAGTATTTT.

This clonotype has a single count. The V call is TRBV7-9, the J call TRBJ2-7; the match to TRBD1 covers 9 bases. Looked up from germline, CDR1 is SEHNR and CDR2 is FQNEAQ (reference sequence). This CDR3 comprises 17 residues. The ends lost 3 bases at V and 7 bases at J; junction bases unmatched: 16. The CDR3 nucleotides read TGTGCCAGCAGCTTTACCACTGCCGGGACAGGGTACGCGGAGCAGTACTTC. Encoded protein: CASSFTTAGTGYAEQYF.

This clonotype occurred a few times. The chain recombines TRBV20-1 with TRBJ2-1; 14 nucleotides align to TRBD2. Losses at the gene ends were 1 base for V and 5 bases for J; bases not matched to a gene: 1. Germline assignment: CDR1 DFQATT and CDR2 SNEGSKA (reference sequence). The CDR3 covers 15 residues. The DNA of the CDR3 is TGCAGTGCTAGAGCGACTAGCGGGGGGGACAATGAGCAGTTCTTC. Amino acids: CSARATSGGDNEQFF.

A few counts support this clonotype. The genes are TRBV29-1 and TRBJ1-1; 8 positions agree with TRBD1. CDR1 SQVTM and CDR2 ANQGSEA come from the germline V gene. There are 11 residues in the CDR3. Trimming took 4 bases from V and 9 from J; bases not matched to a gene: 4. CDR3 nucleotide sequence: TGCAGCGTTGGCCGGGACAGGCAAGCTTTCTTT. Translating gives CSVGRDRQAFF. The entire variable domain, with the rest obtained from reference TRBV29-1 and TRBJ1-1, is as follows: SAVISQKPSRDICQRGTSLTIQCQVDSQVTMMFWYRQQPGQSLTLIATANQGSEATYESGFVIDKFPISRPNLTFSTLTVSNMSPEDSSIYLCSVGRDRQAFFGQGTRLTVV.

Ten or more counts support this clonotype. This chain uses TRBV7-2 with TRBJ2-1; maybe TRBD2 (6 bases). Germline V gene data show CDR1 as SGHTA and CDR2 as FQGNSA. The CDR3 has 16 residues. With 1 base removed from V and 0 bases from J, the gap between germline ends came to 10 bases. This CDR3 reads CASSLGGMSSYNEQFF. The CDR3 region has the DNA TGTGCCAGCAGCTTAGGCGGGATGAGCTCCTACAATGAGCAGTTCTTC.

The rearrangement links TRBV5-1 to TRBJ1-6, with D hard to call. This CDR3 has 14 amino acids. Germline assignment: CDR1 SGHRS and CDR2 YFSETQ. Trimming removed 0 bases from V and 5 bases from J, with 6 bases in between. The CDR3 region is CASSLETDNSPLHF. Written as DNA, the CDR3 is TGCGCCAGCAGCTTGGAGACGGATAATTCACCCCTCCACTTT. Full variable domain (remainder filled in from reference TRBV5-1 and TRBJ1-6): KAGVTQTPRYLIKTRGQQVTLSCSPISGHRSVSWYQQTPGQGLQFLFEYFSETQRNKGNFPGRFSGRQFSNSRSEMNVSTLELGDSALYLCASSLETDNSPLHFGNGTRLTVT.

The chain is built from TRBV20-1 and TRBJ1-5; D remains ambiguous. The CDR3 covers 13 residues. V shed 4 bases and J shed 0 bases, with 7 bases lying between them. The germline gives CDR1 DFQATT, CDR2 SNEGSKA (reference sequence). CDR3 sequence (DNA): TGCAGTGCTATTGAGGATAGCAATCAGCCCCAGCATTTT. Translated, it gives CSAIEDSNQPQHF.

This rearrangement joins TRBV6-5 to TRBJ1-5; TRBD1 aligns across 11 bases. V was clipped by 5 bases and J by 7 bases; unmatched bases: 4. The germline gives CDR1 MNHEY, CDR2 SVGAGI. The CDR3 covers 14 residues. The CDR3 bases are TGTGCCAGCAGTCAGGGACAGGGGGTCCAGCCCCAGCATTTT. Protein product: CASSQGQGVQPQHF.

This clonotype turned up a few times. The V call is TRBV27, the J call TRBJ2-1; D is perhaps TRBD1 (5 bases). Germline-derived CDR1 and CDR2 are MNHEY and SMNVEV (reference sequence). The CDR3 covers 13 residues. V gave up 3 bases and J gave up 7 bases, with 10 bases separating them. The chain's CDR3 is CASSLGRANEQFF. The DNA of the CDR3 is TGTGCCAGCAGTTTGGGCAGGGCAAATGAGCAGTTCTTC.

The chain employs TRBV2 and TRBJ2-5; TRBD1 agrees at 10 bases. This CDR3 comprises 15 residues. The germline V gene encodes CDR1 SNHLY and CDR2 FYNNEI. V was clipped by 6 bases and J by 13 bases; unmatched bases: 17. Here the CDR3 reads CASRGFRDRGYERYF. In nucleotides, the CDR3 is TGTGCCAGCAGGGGTTTCCGGGACAGGGGCTACGAGCGGTACTTC. Combining the CDR3 with reference TRBV2 and TRBJ2-5 gives the whole variable domain EPEVTQTPSHQVTQMGQEVILRCVPISNHLYFYWYRQILGQKVEFLVSFYNNEISEKSEIFDDQFSVERPDGSNFTLKIRSTKLEDSAMYFCASRGFRDRGYERYFGPGTRLLVL.

This clonotype was seen a few times. The V call is TRBV14, the J call TRBJ2-4, with 9 bases that match TRBD1. The CDR3 is 16 residues long. V was pared by 1 base and J by 7 bases, with 8 bases of the junction left unmatched. Germline assignment: CDR1 SGHDN and CDR2 FVKESK. The CDR3 region is CASSQAQRGTGNIQYF. The CDR3, as DNA: TGTGCCAGCAGCCAAGCTCAGAGGGGGACAGGGAACATTCAGTACTTC.

In its sample, this clonotype was seen a few times. The rearrangement uses TRBV28 and TRBJ2-1, with TRBD1 matching over 7 bases. Trimming at V came to 5 bases and at J to 5 bases, leaving 6 bases not matched to a gene. The CDR3 covers 14 residues. CDR1 and CDR2 from the germline V gene are MDHEN and SYDVKM. CDR3 DNA: TGTGCCAGCAGTAACAGGGGATGGAACAATGAGCAGTTCTTC. Its protein product is CASSNRGWNNEQFF.

This clonotype was observed a handful of times. The rearrangement joins TRBV4-2 to TRBJ1-1, with 7 nucleotides matching TRBD1. CDR3 size: 16 residues. CDR1 is LGHNA, CDR2 YNFKEQ, per germline. Unmatched junction bases numbered 15, after V lost 3 bases and J lost 8 bases. This CDR3 reads CASSHLLSRDRVEAFF. The CDR3, as DNA: TGTGCCAGCAGCCATCTGCTCTCCCGGGACAGAGTAGAAGCTTTCTTT.

Note on this clonotype: This clone may be a read error of a much larger clone one base away. The genes are TRBV6-6 and TRBJ1-4; D uncertain. Germline assignment: CDR1 MNHNY and CDR2 SVGAGI (reference sequence). Trimming took off 6 bases at V and 6 bases at J, with 14 bases between the two ends. The CDR3 has 14 amino acids. The CDR3, as DNA: TGTGCCAGCAGGGCCCGGGAGGGTGATGAAAAACTGTTTTTT. Its translation: CASRAREGDEKLFF.

The chain carries TRBV20-1 and TRBJ1-6; D unresolved. The CDR3 has 15 amino acids. Germline CDR1 and CDR2: DFQATT and SNEGSKA (reference sequence). V lost 0 bases and J 7 bases, leaving 13 bases between the germline ends. CDR3 in amino acids: CSAREWAAENSPLHF. The CDR3 region has the DNA TGCAGTGCTAGAGAGTGGGCGGCAGAAAATTCACCCCTCCACTTT.

This clonotype came up a few times. CDR3 in amino acids: CASSPFRSADTQYF. The DNA for the CDR3 is TGTGCCAGCAGTCCCTTCCGATCCGCAGATACGCAGTATTTT. V is TRBV6-5 and J is TRBJ2-3; D not certain. This CDR3 comprises 14 residues. The germline gives CDR1 MNHEY, CDR2 SVGAGI. The ends were cut back, 5 bases at V and 4 bases at J, with 13 bases in the middle.

The chain combines TRBV10-3 with TRBJ2-7; D is undetermined. V lost 0 bases and J lost 0, with 9 bases in between. Germline V lookup: CDR1 ENHRY, CDR2 SYGVKD. The CDR3 has 15 residues. The CDR3 coding sequence is TGTGCCATCAGTGAGTCCCCGACCCACTCCTACGAGCAGTACTTC. Translation: CAISESPTHSYEQYF.

This clonotype has a single count. The V call is TRBV5-6, the J call TRBJ1-1; 9 nucleotides agree with TRBD1. The junction had 5 bases not matched to a gene; V was cut back by 1 base and J by 4 bases. This CDR3 spans 15 amino acids. CDR1 SGHDT and CDR2 YYEEEE come from the germline V gene. In nucleotides, the CDR3 is TGTGCCAGCAGCTTGACAGGGGGCGGAGGCACTGAAGCTTTCTTT. It specifies CASSLTGGGGTEAFF.

This clonotype was counted between two and nine times. The chain employs TRBV15 and TRBJ2-1; 8 bases are a match to TRBD2. Losses at the gene ends were 6 bases for V and 3 bases for J; bases not matched to a gene: 1. Per the germline V gene, CDR1 is LNHNV and CDR2 is YYDKDF (reference sequence). The CDR3 runs 13 residues. The CDR3 DNA reads as TGTGCCACCAGTAGCGGGGACTACAATGAGCAGTTCTTC. Translation: CATSSGDYNEQFF.